This is a list of T cell receptor beta chains from one sample in a study of cytomegalovirus exposure and HLA in healthy donors. Here immunoSEQ multiplex PCR was the method, and the copy in TCRdb shows in-frame clones only, minus some. This table has some 65,000 clones, less than 70% appearing once. Sequencing was done on a sample of PBMCs. The receptor source for this set is a woman in her twenties or thirties in good health and CMV-seronegative. The CDR3 runs from the conserved cysteine through the conserved F or W. Fields, in order: D gene, J gene, clone size, V gene, CDR3 protein, CDR3 DNA. The D gene is left open where the match is weak. The listing skips clone size in some rows; elsewhere it reads once, few, many or a size class.

>.|TRBJ2-1|.|TRBV6-6
CASSLDLTPYNEQFF
TGTGCCAGCAGCCTGGACTTGACTCCATACAATGAGCAGTTCTTC
>TRBD1|TRBJ1-2|.|TRBV28
CASSFWLWEQGEGGYTF
TGTGCCAGCAGTTTTTGGTTATGGGAACAGGGGGAAGGTGGCTACACCTTC
>.|TRBJ2-1|.|TRBV27
CASSFKSYNEQFF
TGTGCCAGCAGTTTCAAATCCTACAATGAGCAGTTCTTC
>TRBD1|TRBJ1-5|.|TRBV18
CASSPSLQGGNQPQHF
TGTGCCAGCTCACCCTCATTACAGGGGGGGAATCAGCCCCAGCATTTT
>.|TRBJ1-1|.|TRBV7-2
CASRTEGRSHLLPNTEAFF
TGTGCCAGCAGGACGGAGGGGCGATCCCACCTACTTCCGAACACTGAAGCTTTCTTT
>.|TRBJ1-1|.|TRBV5-8
CASRLALEAFF
TGTGCCAGCAGATTGGCCTTAGAAGCTTTCTTT
>TRBD2|TRBJ2-7|.|TRBV6-1
CASSELVGSGGYEQYF
TGTGCCAGCAGTGAACTTGTAGGGTCGGGGGGCTACGAGCAGTACTTC
>.|TRBJ1-1|.|TRBV7-9
CASSLGGMNTEAFF
TGTGCCAGCAGCTTAGGAGGAATGAACACTGAAGCTTTCTTT
>TRBD1|TRBJ2-7|.|TRBV19
CASSLGQGGYYEQYF
TGTGCCAGTAGCCTCGGACAGGGGGGTTACTACGAGCAGTACTTC
>.|TRBJ1-2|.|TRBV7-9
CASSLEGTYGYTF
TGTGCCAGCAGCTTAGAAGGGACTTATGGCTACACCTTC
>.|TRBJ2-2|.|TRBV7-2
CASSLALANTGELFF
TGTGCCAGCAGCTTAGCACTAGCGAACACCGGGGAGCTGTTTTTT
>TRBD1|TRBJ2-7|.|TRBV7-6
CASSRGQGGPYEQYF
TGTGCCAGCAGCCGAGGACAGGGGGGGCCCTACGAGCAGTACTTC
>TRBD1|TRBJ2-7|.|TRBV25-1
CASSESLVGDRGYEQYF
TGTGCCAGCAGTGAATCATTGGTTGGGGACAGGGGCTACGAGCAGTACTTC
>.|TRBJ1-2|medium-sized|TRBV4-1
CASSQEGRAGYGYTF
TGCGCCAGCAGCCAAGAAGGGAGGGCGGGCTATGGCTACACCTTC
>TRBD1|TRBJ1-1|once|TRBV18
CASSPFSRDRNTEAFF
TGTGCCAGCTCACCATTTTCTAGGGACAGAAACACTGAAGCTTTCTTT
>TRBD1|TRBJ2-6|.|TRBV25-1
CASSEQGAGANVLTF
TGTGCCAGCAGTGAACAGGGGGCTGGGGCCAACGTCCTGACTTTC
>TRBD2|TRBJ2-3|.|TRBV7-3
CASSLTSGNTDTQYF
TGTGCCAGCAGTTTGACTAGCGGCAACACAGATACGCAGTATTTT
>.|TRBJ2-1|.|TRBV6-5
CASSSQSRGGRAEFF
TGTGCCAGCAGTTCTCAGTCCCGCGGGGGCCGGGCGGAGTTCTTC
>TRBD1|TRBJ1-2|.|TRBV4-1
CASSQEKLRAVRDRGHGYTF
TGCGCCAGCAGCCAGGAGAAACTCAGAGCCGTAAGGGACAGGGGGCATGGCTACACCTTC
>TRBD1|TRBJ2-1|.|TRBV19
CASTERDRGTGRDEQFF
TGTGCCAGTACTGAACGGGACAGAGGGACCGGGCGGGATGAGCAGTTCTTC
>TRBD1|TRBJ1-2|.|TRBV5-6
CASSRATGRGNYGYTF
TGTGCCAGCAGCCGAGCGACAGGGAGAGGAAACTATGGCTACACCTTC
>TRBD2|TRBJ2-4|.|TRBV7-2
CASSLPGLEDIQYF
TGTGCCAGCAGCTTACCGGGACTAGAGGACATTCAGTACTTC
>.|TRBJ2-7|.|TRBV5-6
CASSLAVSSYEQYF
TGTGCCAGCAGCTTGGCTGTGAGCTCCTACGAGCAGTACTTC
>TRBD1|TRBJ1-2|.|TRBV5-6
CASSAGRDRGTFSHGYTF
TGTGCCAGCAGCGCAGGGCGGGACAGGGGGACGTTCTCCCATGGCTACACCTTC
>TRBD1|TRBJ2-7|few|TRBV6-1
CASSEEGAEYYEQYF
TGTGCCAGCAGTGAAGAGGGGGCCGAATACTACGAGCAGTACTTC
>.|TRBJ1-3|.|TRBV9
CASSVTSGIGNTIYF
TGTGCCAGCAGCGTAACCTCAGGGATAGGGAACACCATATATTTT
>.|TRBJ2-5|.|TRBV9
CASSLGQGRETQYF
TGTGCCAGCAGCCTAGGTCAGGGTCGAGAGACCCAGTACTTC
>TRBD2|TRBJ2-3|.|TRBV7-6
CASSSSGGARDTQYF
TGTGCCAGCAGCTCTAGCGGGGGGGCTAGAGATACGCAGTATTTT
>.|TRBJ2-2|few|TRBV15
CATSMSQLFAGELFF
TGTGCCACCAGCATGTCTCAGTTATTCGCCGGGGAGCTGTTTTTT
>.|TRBJ1-1|.|TRBV7-6
CASRGQNTEAFF
TGTGCCAGCAGGGGACAGAACACTGAAGCTTTCTTT
>.|TRBJ1-2|few|TRBV11-2
CASSLAPGYFYGYTF
TGTGCCAGCAGCTTAGCTCCAGGATACTTTTATGGCTACACCTTC
>TRBD2|TRBJ2-5|.|TRBV29-1
CSVEDLLMGGMETQYF
TGCAGCGTTGAAGATCTGTTAATGGGAGGGATGGAGACCCAGTACTTC
>TRBD1|TRBJ1-2|.|TRBV7-9
CASSWGTGDGYTF
TGTGCCAGCAGCTGGGGGACAGGCGATGGCTACACCTTC
>TRBD1|TRBJ2-6|.|TRBV5-1
CASSAAPTGGVGANVLTF
TGCGCCAGCAGCGCCGCCCCTACAGGGGGAGTTGGGGCCAACGTCCTGACTTTC
>TRBD1|TRBJ1-2|.|TRBV19
CASLISGTGRTYGYTF
TGTGCCAGTTTAATTTCCGGGACAGGGAGGACCTATGGCTACACCTTC
>TRBD1|TRBJ1-6|once|TRBV2
CASKSGTGSSPLHF
TGTGCCAGCAAGTCAGGGACAGGGTCTTCACCCCTCCACTTT
>TRBD1|TRBJ2-7|.|TRBV18
CASSPRTGENEQYF
TGTGCCAGCTCACCCCGGACAGGGGAAAACGAGCAGTACTTC
>.|TRBJ2-7|.|TRBV5-1
CASSLGRSNEQYF
TGCGCCAGCAGCTTGGGGCGGAGCAACGAGCAGTACTTC
>TRBD2|TRBJ2-5|.|TRBV7-2
CASSFFSGGLDETQYF
TGTGCCAGCAGCTTTTTTAGCGGGGGGTTGGATGAGACCCAGTACTTC
>TRBD1|TRBJ1-1|few|TRBV6-1
CASSALFPGQGAGTEAFF
TGTGCCAGCAGTGCTTTATTCCCGGGACAGGGGGCCGGCACTGAAGCTTTCTTT
>TRBD1|TRBJ2-7|.|TRBV7-9
CASSPRTGGREQYF
TGTGCCAGCAGCCCCAGGACAGGGGGAAGGGAGCAGTACTTC
>.|TRBJ1-6|.|TRBV11-3
CASSLTSNSPLHF
TGTGCCAGCAGCTTAACATCAAATTCACCCCTCCACTTT
>TRBD2|TRBJ2-7|.|TRBV6-6
CASSLSGVSSYEQYF
TGTGCCAGCAGTTTGAGCGGGGTAAGCTCCTACGAGCAGTACTTC
>TRBD1|TRBJ1-2|few|TRBV29-1
CSAGQGAGGYTF
TGCAGCGCGGGACAGGGGGCGGGGGGCTACACCTTC
>TRBD1|TRBJ2-1|.|TRBV18
CASSRDRGNEQFF
TGTGCCAGCTCACGGGACAGGGGGAATGAGCAGTTCTTC
>TRBD1|TRBJ1-1|.|TRBV13
CASSLGRWTGGHRSTEAFF
TGTGCCAGCAGCTTAGGTCGTTGGACAGGGGGCCATCGAAGCACTGAAGCTTTCTTT
>.|TRBJ2-4|.|TRBV5-1
CASTPDTLAKNIQYF
TGCGCCAGCACCCCGGACACCTTAGCCAAAAACATTCAGTACTTC
>.|TRBJ1-4|.|TRBV6-5
CASLGVGEKLFF
TGTGCCAGCTTAGGGGTTGGTGAAAAACTGTTTTTT
>.|TRBJ1-1|few|TRBV20-1
CSAPRQPEAFF
TGCAGTGCCCCTCGACAGCCTGAAGCTTTCTTT
>.|TRBJ1-2|.|TRBV15
CATSRDKGGRMGNSF
TGTGCCACCAGCAGAGATAAGGGGGGGCGAATGGGTAACTCCTTC
>.|TRBJ2-5|once|TRBV6-5
CASRRGERGTQYF
TGTGCCAGCCGCAGGGGCGAACGGGGGACCCAGTACTTC
>.|TRBJ1-1|.|TRBV10-3
CAAMGARGLNTEAFF
TGTGCCGCCATGGGGGCCCGGGGATTGAACACTGAAGCTTTCTTT
>TRBD1|TRBJ1-5|.|TRBV4-1
CASSQTQGPPGQPQHF
TGCGCCAGCAGCCAGACACAGGGGCCGCCCGGGCAGCCCCAGCATTTT
>TRBD2|TRBJ2-5|.|TRBV5-8
CASSLDRASGGMETQYF
TGTGCCAGCAGCTTGGATAGGGCCAGCGGGGGGATGGAGACCCAGTACTTC
>.|TRBJ1-2|.|TRBV28
CASSYTGSPYGYTF
TGTGCCAGCAGTTACACAGGATCCCCCTATGGCTACACCTTC
>TRBD1|TRBJ1-2|.|TRBV27
CASSLTPTGPGYTF
TGTGCCAGCAGTTTAACCCCGACAGGGCCTGGCTACACCTTC